Each of the 18 T cell receptor beta chains below was sequenced from the same sample in a study of blood T cell repertoires in COVID-19. Clones were sequenced by immunoSEQ multiplex PCR, and TCRdb holds only the in-frame ones, with some missing. This sample has some 330,000 clones, with approximately 88% found just once. Sequenced: peripheral blood. Every receptor here comes from a woman between 50 and 59 years old with active or convalescent COVID-19.

The V gene is TRBV9, the J gene TRBJ1-6, with D possibly matching TRBD1 (5 bases). The germline V and J ends were trimmed by 4 bases and 7 bases, with 18 bases remaining between them. The CDR3 is 16 residues long. The germline V gene encodes CDR1 SGDLS and CDR2 YYNGEE. The CDR3 loop is CASSHTWGEVNSPLHF. The CDR3 DNA sequence: TGTGCCAGCAGCCACACTTGGGGGGAGGTCAATTCACCCCTCCACTTT.

The chain is built from TRBV12-5 and TRBJ2-1, with TRBD2 matching 9 bases. This CDR3 has 16 amino acids. Looked up from germline, CDR1 is LGHNT and CDR2 is FRNRAP. Trimming at V came to 0 bases and at J to 7 bases, leaving 7 bases not matched to a gene. CDR3 sequence (DNA): TGTGCTAGTGGTTTGGTAATTAGCGGGAGCTTAAATGAGCAGTTCTTC. This sequence encodes CASGLVISGSLNEQFF. Full variable domain (remainder filled in from reference TRBV12-5 and TRBJ2-1): DARVTQTPRHKVTEMGQEVTMRCQPILGHNTVFWYRQTMMQGLELLAYFRNRAPLDDSGMPKDRFSAEMPDATLATLKIQPSEPRDSAVYFCASGLVISGSLNEQFFGPGTRLTVL.

This rearrangement joins TRBV4-2 to TRBJ1-2; TRBD1 aligns across 7 bases. This CDR3 is 18 amino acids long. The junction had 15 bases not matched to a gene; V was cut back by 0 bases and J by 5 bases. From germline, CDR1 is LGHNA and CDR2 YNFKEQ. CDR3 in amino acids: CASSQEIYRRDRAYGYTF. The CDR3 DNA sequence: TGTGCCAGCAGCCAAGAAATCTACCGAAGAGACAGGGCTTATGGCTACACCTTC.

This clone was picked up one time. The chain links TRBV5-1 to TRBJ2-3; D gene unclear. Germline V gives CDR1 SGHRS, CDR2 YFSETQ. V was clipped by 0 bases and J by 6 bases, with 5 bases between them. The CDR3 runs 12 residues. The CDR3 loop reads CASSLGEDTQYF. In nucleotides, the CDR3 is TGCGCCAGCAGCTTGGGTGAGGATACGCAGTATTTT.

The chain employs TRBV3-1 (or the pseudogene TRBV3-2) and TRBJ2-7; D may be TRBD2 (6 bases). This CDR3 has 14 amino acids. The germline V gene has CDR1 LGHDT and CDR2 YNNKEL (reference sequence). Between the trimmed V and J ends, which lost 5 bases and 3 bases, there was a span of 14 bases. CDR3 in amino acids: CASSAAGLLYEQYF. The CDR3 bases are TGTGCCAGCAGCGCCGCGGGACTGCTCTACGAGCAGTACTTC.

The CDR3 DNA is TGTGCCAGCAGCCCTTCGAGGGGGCTGGAGACCCAGTACTTC. Protein product: CASSPSRGLETQYF. The chain uses TRBV13 and TRBJ2-5, with TRBD1 identical over 7 bases. CDR1 and CDR2 from the germline V gene are PRHDT and FYEKMQ (reference sequence). Trimming cost V 5 bases and J 5 bases; bases outside gene matches: 8. The CDR3 loop spans 14 amino acids.

This clone was observed once. At one end the junction does not follow the germline gene, possibly because of a read error. The CDR3 DNA reads as TGTGCCAGCACTGAACTCAGGGACACTGAAGCTTTCTTT. It yields the protein CASTELRDTEAFF. The chain recombines TRBV2 with TRBJ1-1; D is possibly TRBD1 (5 bases). The CDR3 is 13 residues long. The germline V gene has CDR1 SNHLY and CDR2 FYNNEI.

This chain uses TRBV6-5 with TRBJ2-7, with D possibly being TRBD1 (5 bases). V lost 2 bases and J 4 bases, leaving 9 bases between the germline ends. Germline lookup yields CDR1 MNHEY and CDR2 SVGAGI. This CDR3 is 13 amino acids long. CDR3 protein: CASSYPGPYEQYF. The CDR3 nucleotides read TGTGCCAGCAGTTACCCAGGGCCGTACGAGCAGTACTTC.

This clone occurred a few times. The V gene is TRBV18, the J gene TRBJ1-5; a possible D gene is TRBD1 (5 bases). V was pared by 1 base and J by 2 bases, with 12 bases between. Germline V lookup: CDR1 KGHSH, CDR2 LQKENI. This CDR3 has 16 amino acids. In DNA form, the CDR3 reads TGTGCCAGCTCACCACTTGGGGGGGTCGGCAATCAGCCCCAGCATTTT. Protein: CASSPLGGVGNQPQHF.

The V and J genes are TRBV11-2 and TRBJ2-5, with 11 bases aligning to TRBD1. The CDR3 sequence is 15 residues long. Germline V gene sequence: CDR1 SGHAT, CDR2 FQNNGV. J was trimmed by 4 bases and V by 5 bases; bases with no gene match: 6. The CDR3 is CASSRTGGWLETQYF. CDR3 coding DNA: TGTGCCAGCAGCCGGACAGGGGGCTGGTTAGAGACCCAGTACTTC. Combining the CDR3 with reference TRBV11-2 and TRBJ2-5 gives the whole variable domain EAGVAQSPRYKIIEKRQSVAFWCNPISGHATLYWYQQILGQGPKLLIQFQNNGVVDDSQLPKDRFSAERLKGVDSTLKIQPAKLEDSAVYLCASSRTGGWLETQYFGPGTRLLVL.

The genes are TRBV7-8 and TRBJ1-1; 9 nucleotides agree with TRBD1. Per the germline V gene, CDR1 is SGHVS and CDR2 is FQNEAQ. The V gene end was trimmed by 8 bases and the J gene end by 5 bases; junction bases not matched to a gene: 12. The CDR3 covers 15 residues. The CDR3 spells CASHTRTGERTEAFF. The CDR3 DNA is TGTGCCAGCCATACCCGGACAGGGGAAAGGACTGAAGCTTTCTTT. Based on the CDR3 plus reference TRBV7-8 and TRBJ1-1, the full variable domain is GAGVSQSPRYKVAKRGQDVALRCDPISGHVSLFWYQQALGQGPEFLTYFQNEAQLDKSGLPSDRFFAERPEGSVSTLKIQRTQQEDSAVYLCASHTRTGERTEAFFGQGTRLTVV.

This clone has a handful of counts. The CDR3 region has the DNA TGTGCCAGCCGCAGCGGGAGCTCCTACGAGCAGTACTTC. Translating gives CASRSGSSYEQYF. The chain uses TRBV28 and TRBJ2-7, with TRBD2 matching 8 bases. V lost 8 bases and J lost 0; bases outside the gene matches: 3. The length of the CDR3 is 13 residues. In germline, CDR1 is MDHEN, CDR2 SYDVKM.

The rearrangement uses TRBV11-1 and TRBJ2-7; D is perhaps TRBD1 (5 bases). The germline gives CDR1 SGHAT, CDR2 FQDESV (reference sequence). The V gene lost 4 bases and the J gene lost 3 bases, with 16 bases spanning the gap. CDR3 length: 15 residues. The CDR3 nucleotides read TGTGCCAGCAGCTCCAGGCCGACAGATTTCTACGAGCAGTACTTC. Amino acid sequence: CASSSRPTDFYEQYF. The entire variable domain, with the rest obtained from reference TRBV11-1 and TRBJ2-7, is as follows: EAEVAQSPRYKITEKSQAVAFWCDPISGHATLYWYRQILGQGPELLVQFQDESVVDDSQLPKDRFSAERLKGVDSTLKIQPAELGDSAMYLCASSSRPTDFYEQYFGPGTRLTVT.

The chain uses TRBV6-5 and TRBJ2-7; D is ambiguous. With 2 bases removed from V and 3 bases from J, the gap between germline ends came to 11 bases. CDR1 and CDR2 from the germline V gene are MNHEY and SVGAGI. The CDR3 is made up of 14 amino acids. The CDR3 coding sequence is TGTGCCAGCAGTTACGGGCGCCAAAACTACGAGCAGTACTTC. Protein: CASSYGRQNYEQYF.

The count of this clone is one. The J gene is TRBJ2-7, the V gene TRBV7-2; 9 positions agree with TRBD2. Germline CDR1 reads SGHTA; CDR2 reads FQGNSA. With V trimmed by 2 bases and J by 2 bases, 10 bases remained unmatched. This CDR3 is 17 amino acids long. CDR3 nucleotides: TGTGCCAGCAGCTTATTGGGTAGCGGGAGTTTAACCTACGAGCAGTACTTC. Protein product: CASSLLGSGSLTYEQYF.

This chain links TRBV4-2 with TRBJ2-3; D possibly corresponds to TRBD2 (6 bases). The V end was cut by 0 bases, the J end by 5 bases, with 18 bases between. Germline CDR1 is LGHNA and CDR2 is YNFKEQ. The CDR3 covers 17 residues. CDR3 region: CASSQEPGLRLGDTQYF. Written as DNA, the CDR3 is TGTGCCAGCAGCCAAGAACCGGGACTTCGGTTGGGAGATACGCAGTATTTT.

CDR3 nucleotides: TGTGCCAGCAGCCTCAGGGGAACTGAAGCTTTCTTT. It codes for CASSLRGTEAFF. The V call is TRBV7-2, the J call TRBJ1-1, with a tentative D call TRBD1 (6 bases). Germline V CDR1 and CDR2: SGHTA, FQGNSA. The V end was cut by 5 bases, the J end by 5 bases, with 9 bases between. The CDR3 loop spans 12 amino acids.

The chain uses TRBV4-2 and TRBJ2-5; maybe TRBD2 (6 bases). Trimming took off 0 bases at V and 5 bases at J, with 13 bases between the two ends. Germline values: CDR1 LGHNA, CDR2 YNFKEQ. The CDR3 spans 15 residues. The CDR3, as DNA: TGTGCCAGCAGCCAAGAGCCGGGGGTCATGGAGACCCAGTACTTC. This encodes CASSQEPGVMETQYF.